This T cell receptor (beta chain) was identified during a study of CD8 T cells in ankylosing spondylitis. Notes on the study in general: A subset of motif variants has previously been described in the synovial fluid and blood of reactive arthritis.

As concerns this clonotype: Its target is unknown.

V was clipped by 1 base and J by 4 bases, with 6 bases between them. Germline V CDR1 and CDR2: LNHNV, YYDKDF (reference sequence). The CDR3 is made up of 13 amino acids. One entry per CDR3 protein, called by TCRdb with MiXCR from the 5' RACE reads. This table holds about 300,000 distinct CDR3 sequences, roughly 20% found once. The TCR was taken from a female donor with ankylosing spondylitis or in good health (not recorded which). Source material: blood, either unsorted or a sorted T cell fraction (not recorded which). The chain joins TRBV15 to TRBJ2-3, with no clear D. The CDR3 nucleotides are TGTGCCACCAGCAGAGTTAGGGCAGATACGCAGTATTTT. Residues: CATSRVRADTQYF.